A single sample gave rise to the 10 T cell receptor beta chains below, sequenced in a study of blood T cell repertoires in COVID-19. The method was immunoSEQ multiplex PCR; TCRdb's version includes in-frame clones alone and lacks a portion of them. This sample has about 190,000 clones, with around 86% found just once. The sequenced sample was peripheral blood. Every receptor here comes from a woman aged 40-49 years with acute or convalescent COVID-19.

V and J are TRBV24-1 and TRBJ1-2, with 8 nucleotides matching TRBD1. The CDR3 spans 16 residues. J lost 4 bases, V lost 2 bases, and 8 bases had no gene match. CDR1 KGHDR and CDR2 SFDVKD come from the germline V gene. The CDR3: CATSDWDRTGLYGYTF. For the CDR3, the DNA is TGTGCCACCAGTGATTGGGACAGGACGGGTCTCTATGGCTACACCTTC.

The V and J genes are TRBV6-1 and TRBJ2-2; the match to TRBD1 covers 10 bases. The V segment lost 1 base and the J segment 3 bases; nucleotides outside the gene matches: 11. Germline V gene lookup returns CDR1 MNHNS and CDR2 SASEGT. The CDR3 is 19 residues long. CDR3 in DNA: TGTGCCAGCAGTGAAGTTGTGCCGGGACAGGGGAAATACACCGGGGAGCTGTTTTTT. This codes for CASSEVVPGQGKYTGELFF.

The CDR3 nucleotides are TGTGCCAGCAGCCAACGGACTAGCGGGGTGTACGAGCAGTACTTC. Protein product: CASSQRTSGVYEQYF. The V and J genes are TRBV3-1 (or the pseudogene TRBV3-2) and TRBJ2-7; the match to TRBD2 covers 12 bases. This CDR3 is built from 15 residues. With 2 bases clipped from V and 4 bases from J, the junction kept 3 bases outside the gene matches. Per germline, CDR1 LGHDT and CDR2 YNNKEL (reference sequence).

This clone is a singleton in its sample. V is TRBV11-2 and J is TRBJ1-6; D is uncertain. Looked up from germline, CDR1 is SGHAT and CDR2 is FQNNGV. The V and J ends lost 5 bases and 7 bases respectively, with 6 bases between them. This CDR3 is built from 12 residues. The CDR3 reads CASSPGNSPLHF. CDR3 bases: TGTGCCAGCAGCCCCGGGAATTCACCCCTCCACTTT. Drawing the rest from reference TRBV11-2 and TRBJ1-6, the complete variable domain is EAGVAQSPRYKIIEKRQSVAFWCNPISGHATLYWYQQILGQGPKLLIQFQNNGVVDDSQLPKDRFSAERLKGVDSTLKIQPAKLEDSAVYLCASSPGNSPLHFGNGTRLTVT.

J is TRBJ2-1 and V is TRBV10-3, with 12 bases aligning to TRBD2. V lost 8 bases, J lost 2 bases, and 4 bases stayed unmatched. Looked up from germline, CDR1 is ENHRY and CDR2 is SYGVKD. The CDR3 is 15 amino acids. The CDR3: CAIAGLAGAYNEQFF. CDR3 coding DNA: TGTGCCATCGCGGGACTAGCGGGTGCCTACAATGAGCAGTTCTTC.

The CDR3: CASAPGQMYEKLFF. CDR3 in DNA: TGTGCCAGCGCCCCGGGACAGATGTATGAAAAACTGTTTTTT. The chain combines TRBV7-2 with TRBJ1-4, with 7 bases lining up with TRBD1. With 8 bases clipped from V and 6 bases from J, the junction kept 9 bases outside the gene matches. CDR1 SGHTA and CDR2 FQGNSA come from the germline V gene. The CDR3 is made up of 14 amino acids.

As regards this clone: This sample also contains other DNA sequences that code for the same CDR3. J is TRBJ2-1 and V is TRBV11-3; TRBD2 agrees at 8 bases. Germline assignment: CDR1 SGHNT and CDR2 YENEEA. The CDR3 runs to 14 residues. The J segment lost 4 bases and the V segment lost 1 base, leaving 0 bases of the junction unmatched. Here the CDR3 DNA reads TGTGCCAGCAGCTTAGCGGGGGGGTACAATGAGCAGTTCTTC. Its translation: CASSLAGGYNEQFF.

This clone was detected once. The gene calls are TRBV6-5 and TRBJ1-5; perhaps TRBD1 as D (6 bases). The CDR3 sequence is 15 residues long. The ends were cut back, 2 bases at V and 1 base at J, with 9 bases in the middle. The germline V gene encodes CDR1 MNHEY and CDR2 SVGAGI. CDR3 region: CASSYRQGSNQPQHF. CDR3 sequence (DNA): TGTGCCAGCAGTTACAGGCAGGGGAGCAATCAGCCCCAGCATTTT.

The chain carries TRBV4-2 and TRBJ1-6, with D possibly TRBD1 on 6 matching bases. The germline V gene encodes CDR1 LGHNA and CDR2 YNFKEQ. The CDR3 is made up of 16 amino acids. Trimming stripped 0 bases from V and 7 bases from J, with 13 bases between. CDR3 sequence reads: CASSQDPTGINSPLHF. CDR3 in DNA: TGTGCCAGCAGCCAAGATCCAACAGGGATAAATTCACCCCTCCACTTT.

The chain combines TRBV19 with TRBJ2-1; a weak D match, TRBD2 (5 bases). Trimming left V 7 bases short and J 0 bases short, with 13 bases between. Germline V gene lookup returns CDR1 LNHDA and CDR2 SQIVND (reference sequence). The length of the CDR3 is 15 residues. CDR3 residues: CASNPRGSSYNEQFF. CDR3 sequence (DNA): TGTGCCAGTAATCCGAGAGGGTCCTCCTACAATGAGCAGTTCTTC.